Listed below are T cell receptor beta chains from one sample, sequenced in a study of T cells in localized non-small cell lung cancer. Repertoires were generated with immunoSEQ multiplex PCR, while TCRdb's copy carries only in-frame clones and drops some. Here the sample spans approximately 83,000 clones, more than 70% being singletons. The specimen comprised peripheral blood, sampled before any cancer treatment. Receptor source: a woman aged 40-75 years with stage I squamous cell lung carcinoma. The CDR3 runs from the conserved cysteine through the conserved F or W. Fields, in order: clone size, J gene, V gene, D gene, CDR3 DNA, CDR3 protein. The D gene is left open where the match is weak. Where a row states a size, it is once, few, many or the class of an expanded clone; other rows omit it.

once,TRBJ1-2,TRBV28,NA,TGTGCCAGCAGTTTAGGGGGCGCGGGTGGCTACACCTTC,CASSLGGAGGYTF
NA,TRBJ2-7,TRBV21-1,NA,TGTGCCAGCAGCAAGAGGGTTAGCGGGGAATCCGAGCAGTACTTC,CASSKRVSGESEQYF
NA,TRBJ2-1,TRBV5-1,TRBD2,TGCGCCAGCAGCTGGACTAGCGGGGGGCATAATGAGCAGTTCTTC,CASSWTSGGHNEQFF
few,TRBJ2-3,TRBV12-5,NA,TGTGCTAGTGTTGAAGCGGGTTATAGCACAGATACGCAGTATTTT,CASVEAGYSTDTQYF
NA,TRBJ1-2,TRBV30,NA,TGTGCCTGGAGAGGGGGGGGTGGCTACACCTTC,CAWRGGGGYTF
few,TRBJ2-7,TRBV10-3,TRBD2,TGTGCCATCAGCCCGACCGGGAGGGCCGCCGAGCAGTACTTC,CAISPTGRAAEQYF
NA,TRBJ2-7,TRBV5-1,NA,TGCGCCAGCAGCTTGGGCAGGGGGGTCTACGAGCAGTACTTC,CASSLGRGVYEQYF
NA,TRBJ2-2,TRBV27,TRBD2,TGTGCCAGCTGTAGCGGGGGGGCTGGCACCGGGGAGCTGTTTTTT,CASCSGGAGTGELFF
NA,TRBJ1-2,TRBV5-1,TRBD1,TGCGCCAGCAGCCCGGAGGGGACAGGGGATGGCTACACCTTC,CASSPEGTGDGYTF
once,TRBJ1-1,TRBV2,TRBD1,TGTGCCAGCAGTGGTCAGGGGGGGAACACTGAAGCTTTCTTT,CASSGQGGNTEAFF
NA,TRBJ1-4,TRBV6-5,NA,TGTGCCAGCAGTTACTCGATAGGGGGTGGCGAAAAACTGTTTTTT,CASSYSIGGGEKLFF
NA,TRBJ1-1,TRBV5-1,NA,TGCGCCAGCAGCTTGACAGGACCCATAGGGGGTGAAGCTTTCTTT,CASSLTGPIGGEAFF
NA,TRBJ2-5,TRBV6-5,TRBD2,TGTGCCAGCACCTCTAGCGGGGGAGATTTTTGGACCCAGTACTTC,CASTSSGGDFWTQYF
NA,TRBJ2-7,TRBV2,TRBD1,TGTGCCAGCAGTGAAGCAGAGACAGGGGGCTTCTACGAGCAGTACTTC,CASSEAETGGFYEQYF
NA,TRBJ1-1,TRBV29-1,NA,TGCAGCGTGGCGCGGATTAGGGGGGGTCTTGAAGCTTTCTTT,CSVARIRGGLEAFF
NA,TRBJ2-1,TRBV11-2,NA,TGTGCCAGCAGCTTAGATAGGGGCTCCTACAATGAGCAGTTCTTC,CASSLDRGSYNEQFF
few,TRBJ1-2,TRBV4-2,TRBD1,TGTGCCAGCAGCCAAGATCGGGCAGGGGGGAACTATGGCTACACCTTC,CASSQDRAGGNYGYTF
NA,TRBJ1-2,TRBV4-1,TRBD1,TGCGCCAGCAGCCCTCATCCGGGACAGGGAACGGGAGCTATAATTAACTATGGCTACACCTTC,CASSPHPGQGTGAIINYGYTF
NA,TRBJ1-4,TRBV2,TRBD1,TGTGCCAGCAGAGATCAGGGGGCCGGGGAAAAACTGTTTTTT,CASRDQGAGEKLFF
NA,TRBJ2-7,TRBV30,NA,TGTGCCTGGAGAGATTCGGTTCTCTACGAGCAGTACTTC,CAWRDSVLYEQYF
once,TRBJ1-1,TRBV18,NA,TGTGCCAGCTCACCAGGTCAGGGTGAGACTGAAGCTTTCTTT,CASSPGQGETEAFF
NA,TRBJ2-2,TRBV23-1,NA,TGCGCCAGCAGTCAATCGGGGGGAACCGGGGAGCTGTTTTTT,CASSQSGGTGELFF
NA,TRBJ1-3,TRBV7-2,NA,TGTGCCAGCAGCTTAATACCTCAACAAGTCTCTGGAAACACCATATATTTT,CASSLIPQQVSGNTIYF
few,TRBJ2-5,TRBV10-1,NA,TGCGCCAGCAGTCGACTAGAGCAAGAGACCCAGTACTTC,CASSRLEQETQYF
NA,TRBJ1-4,TRBV5-4,NA,TGTGCCAGCAGCAGTGGGACAAGTAATGAAAAACTGTTTTTT,CASSSGTSNEKLFF
NA,TRBJ2-1,TRBV27,NA,TGTGCCACCGTCCAGGGGGGGGGCACGTCCTACAATGAGCAGTTCTTC,CATVQGGGTSYNEQFF
once,TRBJ1-2,TRBV10-3,NA,TGTGCCACCCTCTTGGGTGGGGGAAGCTATGGCTACACCTTC,CATLLGGGSYGYTF
NA,TRBJ1-1,TRBV5-6,TRBD1,TGTGCCAGCAGCTCCAGACAGGGCCTGAACACTGAAGCTTTCTTT,CASSSRQGLNTEAFF
NA,TRBJ2-1,TRBV7-9,TRBD2,TGTGCCAGCAGCTCACTAGCGGGGGCCTTCAATGAGCAGTTCTTC,CASSSLAGAFNEQFF
NA,TRBJ2-5,TRBV6-5,NA,TGTGCCAGCAGTCCTGGGTCGAGGGCGGCCCAGTACTTC,CASSPGSRAAQYF
once,TRBJ2-7,TRBV29-1,TRBD1,TGCAGCGTTTCCCGGGACAGGTCTTCTTACGAGCAGTACTTC,CSVSRDRSSYEQYF
NA,TRBJ1-1,TRBV30,NA,TGTGCCTGGAGTGCCGGGGGCTCTCGGGCTGAAGCTTTCTTT,CAWSAGGSRAEAFF
once,TRBJ1-5,TRBV19,NA,TGTGCCAGTAGTATAGCCAGGGGCAGCTATCAGCCCCAGCATTTT,CASSIARGSYQPQHF
NA,TRBJ1-2,TRBV29-1,NA,TGCAGCGTTGCGCAGGGTGGTGGCTACACCTTC,CSVAQGGGYTF
NA,TRBJ1-2,TRBV14,TRBD1,TGTGCCAGCAGCCCGCTGGACAGGCTCTATGGCTACACCTTC,CASSPLDRLYGYTF
NA,TRBJ2-1,TRBV4-1,TRBD1,TGCGCCAGCACCCATGACAGGGGTTTCAATGAGCAGTTCTTC,CASTHDRGFNEQFF
NA,TRBJ1-1,TRBV27,NA,TGTGCCAGCAGCCCCCCAGGGTTGAACACTGAAGCTTTCTTT,CASSPPGLNTEAFF